The T cell receptor beta chain under discussion was sequenced for a study of CD8+ T cells in alopecia areata. Study-level information: Each day, treated patients took oral tofacitinib twice, at 5 to 10 mg per dose.

Extracted RNA was reverse transcribed into cDNA, the sequencing template. Assay: immunoSEQ multiplex PCR; the TCRdb copy retains only in-frame clones and omits some. The profile shows more than 200,000 clones, 50% to 75% of them singletons. V dropped 1 base and J dropped 6 bases, with 10 bases sitting between them. Germline values: CDR1 MGHRA, CDR2 YSYEKL. The CDR3 covers 15 residues. Treatment meaning: oral pan-JAK inhibitor, 5-10 mg twice daily. Lesional scalp punch biopsies and peripheral blood came from alopecia areata patients. Sample: CD4+ T cells sorted from blood, taken at week 4, from a patient treated with tofacitinib. The J gene is TRBJ1-6, the V gene TRBV4-1; D unclear. The TCR sequence derives from a human donor with alopecia areata. The CDR3 reads CASSQGVLGNSPLHF. In nucleotides, the CDR3 is TGCGCCAGCAGCCAAGGGGTCTTAGGTAATTCACCCCTCCACTTT.